Listed below are T cell receptor beta chains from one sample, sequenced in a study of shared clonotypes between healthy human individuals. Here immunoSEQ multiplex PCR was the method, and the copy in TCRdb shows in-frame clones only, minus some. Here the sample spans 150,000 to 200,000 clones, 65% to 80% being singletons. The source material was memory CD4+ T cells sorted from blood. All receptors derive from a man between 25 and 39 years old in good health. Each CDR3 is given with its conserved first and last residue. D genes are given only for firm matches. Clone size, where shown, is once, few, many, or a class for clones that have expanded.

TRBV6-6	-	-	TRBJ2-2	CASSLPTGELFF	TGTGCCAGCAGCCTACCTACCGGGGAGCTGTTTTTT
TRBV7-9	TRBD1	-	TRBJ2-1	CASSTRTGYNEQFF	TGTGCCAGCAGCACCCGGACAGGGTACAATGAGCAGTTCTTC
TRBV9	TRBD2	-	TRBJ2-5	CASSGGLAGGSGETQYF	TGTGCCAGCAGCGGGGGACTAGCGGGAGGTTCTGGCGAGACCCAGTACTTC
TRBV6-1	TRBD2	-	TRBJ2-1	CASSEAGGGAYEQFF	TGTGCCAGCAGTGAAGCGGGGGGAGGGGCGTATGAGCAGTTCTTC
TRBV14	-	few	TRBJ2-7	CASSRGYEQYF	TGTGCCAGCAGCCGGGGCTACGAGCAGTACTTC
TRBV7-9	TRBD2	-	TRBJ2-5	CASSLTSGSGSLETQYF	TGTGCCAGCAGCTTAACTAGCGGGAGCGGTAGCTTAGAGACCCAGTACTTC
TRBV6-5	-	few	TRBJ2-7	CASSQGGEQYF	TGTGCCAGCAGTCAAGGAGGGGAGCAGTACTTC
TRBV2	TRBD1	-	TRBJ1-1	CASSEAQGAVTEAFF	TGTGCCAGCAGTGAAGCGCAGGGGGCTGTCACTGAAGCTTTCTTT
TRBV15	TRBD2	-	TRBJ2-3	CATSRDKGLAGTDTQYF	TGTGCCACCAGCAGAGATAAGGGACTAGCGGGGACAGATACGCAGTATTTT
TRBV7-8	-	-	TRBJ2-3	CASSLVGATTDTQYF	TGTGCCAGCAGCTTAGTGGGAGCTACCACAGATACGCAGTATTTT
TRBV2	-	-	TRBJ1-4	CASSEAPPGLFF	TGTGCCAGCAGTGAAGCACCCCCAGGGCTGTTTTTT
TRBV9	-	-	TRBJ2-2	CASSVASGELFF	TGTGCCAGCAGCGTAGCCAGCGGGGAGCTGTTTTTT
TRBV2	TRBD1	-	TRBJ1-4	CASRRTGANEKLFF	TGTGCCAGCAGGAGGACAGGGGCTAATGAAAAACTGTTTTTT
TRBV7-9	-	-	TRBJ2-7	CASSPGSYYEQYF	TGTGCCAGCAGCCCCGGCAGCTACTACGAGCAGTACTTC
TRBV28	-	-	TRBJ2-6	CASSFDAGTSGANVLTF	TGTGCCAGCAGTTTTGATGCTGGCACCTCTGGGGCCAACGTCCTGACTTTC
TRBV5-1	TRBD1	once	TRBJ2-1	CASSLTGTGTNNEQFF	TGCGCCAGCAGCTTGACCGGGACAGGGACCAACAATGAGCAGTTCTTC
TRBV19	-	-	TRBJ1-2	CASNNGGQIQNYGYTF	TGTGCCAGCAACAATGGGGGCCAGATACAGAACTATGGCTACACCTTC
TRBV11-3	-	-	TRBJ2-7	CASSLAPTYEQYF	TGTGCCAGCAGCTTAGCTCCGACCTACGAGCAGTACTTC
TRBV6-6	-	once	TRBJ1-2	CASRPDRPGGYTF	TGTGCCAGCAGACCCGACAGGCCAGGGGGCTACACCTTC
TRBV6-5	TRBD2	-	TRBJ2-1	CASSYDSGRDEQFF	TGTGCCAGCAGTTACGATAGCGGGAGGGATGAGCAGTTCTTC
TRBV5-1	TRBD1	few	TRBJ1-1	CASSLYQQGASNTEAFF	TGCGCCAGCAGCCTTTACCAACAGGGGGCGAGTAACACTGAAGCTTTCTTT
TRBV7-2	TRBD2	-	TRBJ2-7	CASSLGATSGRSEQYF	TGTGCCAGCAGCTTGGGAGCGACTAGCGGGAGGAGCGAGCAGTACTTC
TRBV5-1	-	-	TRBJ2-7	CASSESSYEQYF	TGCGCCAGCAGCGAGAGCTCCTACGAGCAGTACTTC
TRBV19	TRBD1	-	TRBJ2-7	CASSIDGTGSYEQYF	TGTGCCAGTAGTATAGACGGGACAGGGTCCTACGAGCAGTACTTC
TRBV5-4	-	once	TRBJ2-1	CASSPRGYNEQFF	TGTGCCAGCAGCCCTCGGGGGTACAATGAGCAGTTCTTC
TRBV7-9	-	-	TRBJ2-1	CASSTYNEQFF	TGTGCCAGCAGCACCTACAATGAGCAGTTCTTC
TRBV5-4	TRBD2	-	TRBJ2-7	CASNSGTSGYYEQYF	TGTGCCAGCAACTCCGGGACTAGCGGATACTACGAGCAGTACTTC
TRBV11-2	-	-	TRBJ2-3	CASSLRVAVPTDTQYF	TGTGCCAGCAGCCTTCGGGTAGCAGTACCCACAGATACGCAGTATTTT
TRBV5-1	TRBD1	-	TRBJ2-3	CASSLGQGAGTDTQYF	TGCGCCAGCAGCTTGGGACAGGGGGCGGGCACAGATACGCAGTATTTT
TRBV6-5	TRBD2	many	TRBJ2-4	CASAAGGGQQNIQYF	TGTGCCAGCGCTGCGGGAGGGGGACAGCAAAACATTCAGTACTTC
TRBV11-2	-	-	TRBJ2-7	CASSLGSALSYEQYF	TGTGCCAGCAGCCTAGGCTCAGCCTTATCCTACGAGCAGTACTTC
TRBV6-1	-	-	TRBJ2-7	CASSGMYEQYF	TGTGCCAGCAGTGGCATGTACGAGCAGTACTTC
TRBV7-9	TRBD1	-	TRBJ1-2	CASSTDRGREANYGYTF	TGTGCCAGCAGCACAGACAGGGGGCGGGAAGCTAACTATGGCTACACCTTC
TRBV11-3	-	-	TRBJ2-7	CASSLSLQQEQYF	TGTGCCAGCAGCCTCTCCCTCCAACAAGAGCAGTACTTC
TRBV7-6	-	few	TRBJ2-1	CASSLSGAGEQFF	TGTGCCAGCAGCTTAAGTGGGGCGGGAGAGCAGTTCTTC
TRBV15	TRBD1	-	TRBJ2-7	CATSWGTGGDEQYF	TGTGCCACCAGCTGGGGGACAGGGGGCGACGAGCAGTACTTC
TRBV20-1	-	-	TRBJ1-2	CSARGTGYTF	TGCAGTGCTAGAGGGACAGGCTACACCTTC
TRBV4-3	-	-	TRBJ2-3	CASSPYLGYTDTQYF	TGCGCCAGCAGCCCTTATTTGGGATACACAGATACGCAGTATTTT
TRBV15	TRBD2	once	TRBJ2-1	CATSRDPPGASGTNNEQFF	TGTGCCACCAGCAGAGATCCACCCGGCGCTAGCGGGACTAACAATGAGCAGTTCTTC
TRBV11-2	-	few	TRBJ2-7	CASSLEMGSYEQYF	TGTGCCAGCAGCTTAGAAATGGGCTCCTACGAGCAGTACTTC
TRBV29-1	-	-	TRBJ2-7	CSVVKQTDYEQYF	TGCAGCGTTGTCAAACAGACCGACTACGAGCAGTACTTC
TRBV11-3	-	few	TRBJ2-1	CASSDGDGEQFF	TGTGCCAGCAGCGACGGGGATGGTGAGCAGTTCTTC
TRBV30	-	-	TRBJ1-5	CAWSHPGQPQHF	TGTGCCTGGAGCCACCCAGGACAGCCCCAGCATTTT
TRBV5-1	TRBD2	once	TRBJ2-2	CASSSSGSMGGELFF	TGCGCCAGCAGCTCAAGCGGGAGTATGGGCGGGGAGCTGTTTTTT
TRBV5-4	TRBD2	few	TRBJ2-3	CASSLGTSGTDTQYF	TGTGCCAGCAGCTTGGGGACTAGCGGCACAGATACGCAGTATTTT
TRBV5-6	TRBD1	once	TRBJ2-5	CASSVVDRQETQYF	TGTGCCAGCAGCGTGGTGGACAGGCAAGAGACCCAGTACTTC
TRBV11-2	-	few	TRBJ2-1	CASSLGRSSYNEQFF	TGTGCCAGCAGCCTCGGACGGAGCTCCTACAATGAGCAGTTCTTC
TRBV11-3	-	-	TRBJ2-7	CASSPGGVSGYF	TGTGCCAGCAGCCCCGGGGGAGTCTCGGGGTACTTC
TRBV6-1	TRBD1	-	TRBJ1-4	CASRKTQGAREKLFF	TGTGCCAGCAGGAAAACCCAGGGGGCGCGTGAAAAACTGTTTTTT
TRBV6-4	-	-	TRBJ1-1	CASSEKDNTEAFF	TGTGCCAGCAGTGAGAAGGACAACACTGAAGCTTTCTTT
TRBV19	TRBD1	-	TRBJ2-7	CASGPTGTGSEQYF	TGTGCCAGTGGCCCGACTGGGACAGGTAGCGAGCAGTACTTC
TRBV6-1	-	-	TRBJ1-1	CASNMNTEAFF	TGTGCCAGCAATATGAACACTGAAGCTTTCTTT
TRBV19	TRBD2	once	TRBJ2-1	CASSRGSGLGALGQFF	TGTGCCAGTAGTCGAGGATCGGGACTAGGAGCCTTAGGGCAGTTCTTC
TRBV5-1	-	few	TRBJ2-6	CASSLAPGGANVLTF	TGCGCCAGCAGCTTGGCCCCCGGTGGGGCCAACGTCCTGACTTTC
TRBV18	-	-	TRBJ2-1	CASKVGTYNEQFF	TGTGCCAGCAAAGTCGGCACCTACAATGAGCAGTTCTTC